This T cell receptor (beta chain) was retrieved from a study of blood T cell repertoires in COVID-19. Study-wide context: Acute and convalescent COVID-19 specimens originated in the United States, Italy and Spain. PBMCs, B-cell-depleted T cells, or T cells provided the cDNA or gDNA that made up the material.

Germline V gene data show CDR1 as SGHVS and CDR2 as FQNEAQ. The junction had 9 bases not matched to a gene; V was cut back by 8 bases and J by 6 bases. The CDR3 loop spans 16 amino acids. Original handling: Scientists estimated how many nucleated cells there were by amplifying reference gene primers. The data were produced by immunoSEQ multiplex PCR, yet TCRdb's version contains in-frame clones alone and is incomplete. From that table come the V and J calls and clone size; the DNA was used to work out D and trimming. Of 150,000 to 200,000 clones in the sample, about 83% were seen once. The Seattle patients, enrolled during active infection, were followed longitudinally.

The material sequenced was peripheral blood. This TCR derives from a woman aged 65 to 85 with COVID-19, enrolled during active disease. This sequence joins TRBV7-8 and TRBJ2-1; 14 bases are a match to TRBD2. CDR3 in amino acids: CASRLGLAGVPNEQFF. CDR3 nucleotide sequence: TGTGCCAGCCGCCTGGGACTAGCGGGAGTCCCCAATGAGCAGTTCTTC.